A selection of T cell receptor beta chains follows, all from one sample in a study of control samples from healthy donors and cancer patients. Using immunoSEQ multiplex PCR, the repertoire was profiled, and TCRdb retains in-frame clones only, with some absent. This table holds 100,000 to 150,000 clones, 90% found once. The sequenced sample was blood. Every receptor here comes from a man between 18 and 35 years old in good health. CDR3s leave out the opening cysteine and the closing phenylalanine or tryptophan. A D gene is named only where the DNA matches it firmly. Size tells how often a clone was seen (once, few, many) or the class of an expanded clone, and some rows leave it out.

d_gene: NA
j_gene: TRBJ1-4
v_gene: TRBV18
abundance: NA
CDR3aa: ASSTDGNEKLF

d_gene: NA
j_gene: TRBJ2-3
v_gene: TRBV7-9
abundance: NA
CDR3aa: ASSSGRGDTQY

d_gene: NA
j_gene: TRBJ1-2
v_gene: TRBV6-5
abundance: NA
CDR3aa: ASTTGYGYT

d_gene: NA
j_gene: TRBJ2-1
v_gene: TRBV10-2
abundance: NA
CDR3aa: ASSVASGSYNEQF

d_gene: TRBD1
j_gene: TRBJ2-7
v_gene: TRBV9
abundance: NA
CDR3aa: ASGTGAYEQY

d_gene: NA
j_gene: TRBJ1-2
v_gene: TRBV10-3
abundance: once
CDR3aa: AISERQSGESNYGYT

d_gene: NA
j_gene: TRBJ1-6
v_gene: TRBV3-1/TRBV3-2
abundance: NA
CDR3aa: ASSQEGAVSPLH

d_gene: NA
j_gene: TRBJ2-7
v_gene: TRBV4-2
abundance: NA
CDR3aa: ASSQDNSAGLLYEQY

d_gene: NA
j_gene: TRBJ2-7
v_gene: TRBV10-3
abundance: NA
CDR3aa: AISEMAGDPEQY

d_gene: NA
j_gene: TRBJ2-5
v_gene: TRBV29-1
abundance: NA
CDR3aa: SVGPEETQY

d_gene: NA
j_gene: TRBJ1-1
v_gene: TRBV25-1
abundance: medium-sized
CDR3aa: ASHDSLMNTEAF

d_gene: TRBD1
j_gene: TRBJ2-3
v_gene: TRBV14
abundance: NA
CDR3aa: ASSQGQTDTQY

d_gene: NA
j_gene: TRBJ2-1
v_gene: TRBV29-1
abundance: once
CDR3aa: SAKVGGSYNEQF

d_gene: NA
j_gene: TRBJ1-2
v_gene: TRBV10-2
abundance: NA
CDR3aa: ASSDPTTSAYGYT

d_gene: TRBD2
j_gene: TRBJ2-3
v_gene: TRBV10-1
abundance: NA
CDR3aa: ASSESVWRLADSTDTQY

d_gene: NA
j_gene: TRBJ1-2
v_gene: TRBV30
abundance: NA
CDR3aa: AWGGPTNT

d_gene: NA
j_gene: TRBJ1-4
v_gene: TRBV27
abundance: NA
CDR3aa: ASSLSGINEKLF

d_gene: NA
j_gene: TRBJ2-5
v_gene: TRBV3-1/TRBV3-2
abundance: once
CDR3aa: ASSPTMGLKTQY

d_gene: TRBD1
j_gene: TRBJ2-3
v_gene: TRBV10-3
abundance: NA
CDR3aa: AISRDRLTDTQY

d_gene: NA
j_gene: TRBJ1-3
v_gene: TRBV7-9
abundance: NA
CDR3aa: ASSLGAGNTIY

d_gene: NA
j_gene: TRBJ2-7
v_gene: TRBV28
abundance: NA
CDR3aa: ASSLVSPSHEQY

d_gene: NA
j_gene: TRBJ2-7
v_gene: TRBV7-9
abundance: NA
CDR3aa: ASSLSRQAEQY

d_gene: NA
j_gene: TRBJ2-7
v_gene: TRBV19
abundance: once
CDR3aa: ASTPGRGTYEQY

d_gene: NA
j_gene: TRBJ1-2
v_gene: TRBV30
abundance: NA
CDR3aa: AAYEVYGYT

d_gene: TRBD1
j_gene: TRBJ2-2
v_gene: TRBV4-3
abundance: NA
CDR3aa: ASSQGPGGNTGELF

d_gene: NA
j_gene: TRBJ2-7
v_gene: TRBV10-3
abundance: NA
CDR3aa: AISETGEQY

d_gene: NA
j_gene: TRBJ1-3
v_gene: TRBV7-9
abundance: NA
CDR3aa: ASSSGIPGNTIY

d_gene: NA
j_gene: TRBJ1-5
v_gene: TRBV2
abundance: NA
CDR3aa: ASGTSSNQPQH